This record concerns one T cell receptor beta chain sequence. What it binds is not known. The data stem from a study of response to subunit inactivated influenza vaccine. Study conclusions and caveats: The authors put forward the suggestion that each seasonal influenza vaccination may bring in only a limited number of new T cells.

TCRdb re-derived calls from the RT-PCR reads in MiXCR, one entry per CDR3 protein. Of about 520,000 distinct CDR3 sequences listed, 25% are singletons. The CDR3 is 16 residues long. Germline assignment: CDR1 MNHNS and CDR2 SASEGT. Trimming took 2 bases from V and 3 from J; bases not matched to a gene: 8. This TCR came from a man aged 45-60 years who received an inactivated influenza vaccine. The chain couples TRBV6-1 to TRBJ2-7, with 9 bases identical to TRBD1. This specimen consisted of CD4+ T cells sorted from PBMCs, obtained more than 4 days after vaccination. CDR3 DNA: TGTGCCAGCAGTGAAACAATGGGACAGGGAATCTACGAGCAGTACTTC. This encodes CASSETMGQGIYEQYF.